The clone carrying this T cell receptor (beta chain) was seen only once. The entry originates in a study of shared clonotypes between healthy human individuals. Study-wide background: Contributing individuals were a couple of females and a few males aged 18 to 49. Each donor had three CD4 naive, three CD4 memory, two CD8 naive and one CD8 memory plate.

The investigators split CD4+ cells into a CD45RA+ naive subset and a CD45RA-negative memory subset. Researchers ran the assay at a deep level. Sequencing was performed with immunoSEQ multiplex PCR; in TCRdb, only in-frame clones are kept and a portion is missing. The profile covers roughly 1,500,000 clones, with roughly 98.5% appearing a single time and 0.36% taken by the ten largest. The germline V gene encodes CDR1 MDHEN and CDR2 SYDVKM. V lost 5 bases and J lost 6, with 8 bases in between. This CDR3 spans 12 amino acids. The material sequenced was naive CD4+ T cells sorted from blood. Subset denoted: CD45RA+ positively selected. The source of this sequence is a man aged 30 to 39 in good health. The chain employs TRBV28 and TRBJ1-5; D is ambiguous. As DNA, the CDR3 is TGTGCCAGCAGTCCCACGTCTCAGCCCCAGCATTTT. It yields the protein CASSPTSQPQHF.